This TCR beta chain came from a study of CD8 T cells in Susac syndrome. Random hexamers were used to reverse transcribe 0.5 to 1 ug of RNA. Amplification of the TCR beta CDR3 was carried out by immunoSEQ multiplex PCR, which spanned a total of 54 Vbeta and 13 Jbeta segments. TCRdb used MiXCR to reprocess the immunoSEQ multiplex PCR reads, holding one entry per CDR3 protein. The sample includes some 200,000 distinct CDR3 sequences, 90% to 95% of them seen just once. Germline V gene data show CDR1 as KGHDR and CDR2 as SFDVKD. Between the trimmed V and J ends, which lost 4 bases and 9 bases, there was a span of 18 bases. The CDR3 has 15 amino acids.

The sequence was collected from a human donor with multiple sclerosis. The V call is TRBV24-1, the J call TRBJ2-1; perhaps TRBD2 as D (6 bases). The sequenced material came from CD4+ T cells from PBMCs. The CDR3 loop reads CATSDRGDREGEQFF. As DNA, the CDR3 is TGTGCCACCAGTGACCGCGGGGACCGTGAGGGTGAGCAGTTCTTC.